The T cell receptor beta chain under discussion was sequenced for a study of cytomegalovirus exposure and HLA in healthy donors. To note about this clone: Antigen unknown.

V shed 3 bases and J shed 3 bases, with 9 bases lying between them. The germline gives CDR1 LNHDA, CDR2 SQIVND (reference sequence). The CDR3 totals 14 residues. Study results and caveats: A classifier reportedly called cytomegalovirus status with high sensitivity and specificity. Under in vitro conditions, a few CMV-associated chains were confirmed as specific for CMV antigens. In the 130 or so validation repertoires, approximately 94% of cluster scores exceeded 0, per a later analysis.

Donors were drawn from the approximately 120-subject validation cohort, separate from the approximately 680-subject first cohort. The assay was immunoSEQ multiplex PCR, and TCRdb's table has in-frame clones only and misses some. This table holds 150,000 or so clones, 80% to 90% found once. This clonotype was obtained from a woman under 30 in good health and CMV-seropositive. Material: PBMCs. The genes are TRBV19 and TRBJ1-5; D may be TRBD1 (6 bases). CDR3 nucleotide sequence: TGTGCCAGTAGTATCGGACAGATCAATCAGCCCCAGCATTTT. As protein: CASSIGQINQPQHF.